The entry that follows covers one T cell receptor (beta chain) sequence. Time point meaning: blood at routine non-recurrence follow-up after resection. No cells were sorted before sequencing. The whole RNA sequenced was extracted from tumor, nontumor lung or frozen PBMC. V was shortened by 0 bases and J by 10 bases, with 11 bases between the two germline ends. The CDR3 totals 14 residues. Germline V gene lookup returns CDR1 SGDLS and CDR2 YYNGEE. The sample comes from a study of spatial heterogeneity in lung cancer. Each molecule of TCR cDNA was tagged with one unique molecular identifier. TCRdb reprocessed the 5' RACE reads via MiXCR and lists one record per CDR3 protein. The sample lists about 50,000 distinct CDR3 sequences; less than 9.5% were seen once.

The sequencing used PBMCs, collected at follow-up. The receptor was isolated from a female donor with early-stage non-small cell lung cancer. The chain links TRBV9 to TRBJ1-6; D unresolved. CDR3 residues: CASSVEGSDSPLHF. In DNA form, the CDR3 reads TGTGCCAGCAGCGTAGAAGGGTCTGACTCACCCCTCCACTTT.